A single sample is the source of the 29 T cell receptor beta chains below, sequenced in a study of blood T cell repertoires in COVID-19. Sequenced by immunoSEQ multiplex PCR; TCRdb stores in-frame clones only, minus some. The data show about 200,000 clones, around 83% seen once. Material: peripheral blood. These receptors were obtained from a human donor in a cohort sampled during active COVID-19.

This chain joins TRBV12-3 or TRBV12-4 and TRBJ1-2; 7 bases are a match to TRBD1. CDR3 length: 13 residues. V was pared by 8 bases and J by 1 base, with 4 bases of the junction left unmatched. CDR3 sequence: CASGDRSNYGYTF. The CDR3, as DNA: TGTGCCAGCGGGGACAGAAGTAACTATGGCTACACCTTC.

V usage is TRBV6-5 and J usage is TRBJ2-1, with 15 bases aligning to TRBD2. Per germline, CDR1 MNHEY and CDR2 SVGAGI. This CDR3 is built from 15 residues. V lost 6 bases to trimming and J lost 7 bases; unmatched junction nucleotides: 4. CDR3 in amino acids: CASRGLAGGLNEQFF. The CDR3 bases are TGTGCCAGCAGGGGACTAGCGGGAGGCCTGAATGAGCAGTTCTTC.

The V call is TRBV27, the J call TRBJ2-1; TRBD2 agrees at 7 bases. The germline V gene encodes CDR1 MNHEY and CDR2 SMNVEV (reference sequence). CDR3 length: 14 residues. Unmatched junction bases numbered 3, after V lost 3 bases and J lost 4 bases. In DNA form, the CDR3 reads TGTGCCAGCAGTTTGCGGGAGAGGTACAATGAGCAGTTCTTC. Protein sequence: CASSLRERYNEQFF.

The CDR3 region has the DNA TGTGCCATCAGTGCCCCCGGGACTACCAACAATGAGCAGTTCTTC. Its protein product is CAISAPGTTNNEQFF. The gene calls are TRBV10-3 and TRBJ2-1, with 7 bases matching TRBD2. The CDR3 length is 15 residues. Per the germline V gene, CDR1 is ENHRY and CDR2 is SYGVKD. After removal of 4 bases from V and 5 bases from J, the junction contained 8 bases not matched to a gene.

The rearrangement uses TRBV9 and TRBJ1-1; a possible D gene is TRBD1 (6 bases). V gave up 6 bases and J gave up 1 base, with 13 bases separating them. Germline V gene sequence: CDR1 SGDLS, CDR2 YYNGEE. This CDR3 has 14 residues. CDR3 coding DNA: TGTGCCAGCACCCCGACGACAGGGAACACTGAAGCTTTCTTT. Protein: CASTPTTGNTEAFF.

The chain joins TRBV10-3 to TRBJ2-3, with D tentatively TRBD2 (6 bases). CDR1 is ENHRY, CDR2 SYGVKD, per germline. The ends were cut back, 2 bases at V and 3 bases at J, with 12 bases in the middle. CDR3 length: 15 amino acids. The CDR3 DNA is TGTGCCATCAGTGAGATCCGGGAGAGGACAGATACGCAGTATTTT. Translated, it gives CAISEIRERTDTQYF.

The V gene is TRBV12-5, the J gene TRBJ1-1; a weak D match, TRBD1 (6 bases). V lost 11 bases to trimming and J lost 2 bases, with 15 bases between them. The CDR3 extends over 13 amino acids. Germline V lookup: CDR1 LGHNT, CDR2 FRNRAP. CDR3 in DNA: TGTGCTGCGAGCGGGGGCTTAAACACTGAAGCTTTCTTT. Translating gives CAASGGLNTEAFF.

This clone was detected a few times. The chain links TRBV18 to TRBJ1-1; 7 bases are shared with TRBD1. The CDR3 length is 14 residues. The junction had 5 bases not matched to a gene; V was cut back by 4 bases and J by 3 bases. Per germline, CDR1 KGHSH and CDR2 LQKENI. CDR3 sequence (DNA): TGTGCCAGCTCACGCGACAGGGATGACACTGAAGCTTTCTTT. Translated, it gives CASSRDRDDTEAFF.

The CDR3 DNA reads as TGTGCCAGCAGTGATCGGACAGGTCCCATGAACACTGAAGCTTTCTTT. Protein product: CASSDRTGPMNTEAFF. The chain employs TRBV25-1 and TRBJ1-1, with 7 bases lining up with TRBD1. CDR3 length: 16 residues. Trimming removed 3 bases from V and 0 bases from J; junction bases left unmatched: 7. Germline CDR1 and CDR2: MGHDK and SYGVNS.

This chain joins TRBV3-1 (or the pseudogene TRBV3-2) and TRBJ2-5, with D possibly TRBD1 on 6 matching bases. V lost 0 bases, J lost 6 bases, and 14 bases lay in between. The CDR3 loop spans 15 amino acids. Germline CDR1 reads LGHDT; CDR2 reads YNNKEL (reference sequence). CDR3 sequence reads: CASSQEGARRQTQYF. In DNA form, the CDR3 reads TGTGCCAGCAGCCAAGAGGGGGCGCGCCGTCAGACCCAGTACTTC.

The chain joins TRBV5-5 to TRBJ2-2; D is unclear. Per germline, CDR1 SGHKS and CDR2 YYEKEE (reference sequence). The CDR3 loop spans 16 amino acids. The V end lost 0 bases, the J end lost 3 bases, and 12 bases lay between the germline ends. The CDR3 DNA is TGTGCCAGCAGCTTGGAGGTAGGCAGGCACACCGGGGAGCTGTTTTTT. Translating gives CASSLEVGRHTGELFF.

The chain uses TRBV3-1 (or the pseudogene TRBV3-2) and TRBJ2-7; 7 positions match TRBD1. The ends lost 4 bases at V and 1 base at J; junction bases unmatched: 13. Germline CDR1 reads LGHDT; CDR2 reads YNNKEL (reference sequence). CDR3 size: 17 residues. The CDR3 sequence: CASSPEPTGSSSYEQYF. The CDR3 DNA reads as TGTGCCAGCAGCCCAGAGCCGACAGGGTCCTCTTCCTACGAGCAGTACTTC.

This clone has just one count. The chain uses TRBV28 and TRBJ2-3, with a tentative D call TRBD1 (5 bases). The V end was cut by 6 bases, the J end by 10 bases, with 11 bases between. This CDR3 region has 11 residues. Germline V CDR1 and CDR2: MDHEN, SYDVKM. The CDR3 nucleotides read TGTGCCAGCAGAATAGGGGCGGCGCAGTATTTT. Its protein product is CASRIGAAQYF. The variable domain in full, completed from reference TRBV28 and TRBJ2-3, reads DVKVTQSSRYLVKRTGEKVFLECVQDMDHENMFWYRQDPGLGLRLIYFSYDVKMKEKGDIPEGYSVSREKKERFSLILESASTNQTSMYLCASRIGAAQYFGPGTRLTVL.

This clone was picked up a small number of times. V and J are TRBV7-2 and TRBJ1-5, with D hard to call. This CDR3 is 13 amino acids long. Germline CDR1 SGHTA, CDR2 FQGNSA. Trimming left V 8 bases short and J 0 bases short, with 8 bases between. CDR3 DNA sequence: TGTGCCAGCGCCATCGGTAGCAATCAGCCCCAGCATTTT. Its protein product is CASAIGSNQPQHF.

The CDR3 DNA reads as TGTGCCAGCAGTTACGCAGGGGGCCCTGAAGCTTTCTTT. As protein: CASSYAGGPEAFF. V and J are TRBV6-5 and TRBJ1-1; 8 positions agree with TRBD1. V trimming: 2 bases; J trimming: 6 bases; junction bases outside the gene matches: 2. The CDR3 has 13 residues. Germline CDR1 MNHEY, CDR2 SVGAGI.

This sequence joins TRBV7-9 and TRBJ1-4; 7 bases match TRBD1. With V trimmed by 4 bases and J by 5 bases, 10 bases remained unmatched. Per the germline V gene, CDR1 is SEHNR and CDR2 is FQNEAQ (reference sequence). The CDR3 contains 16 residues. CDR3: CASSYEPGQLNEKLFF. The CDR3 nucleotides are TGTGCCAGCAGCTACGAGCCGGGACAGTTAAATGAAAAACTGTTTTTT.

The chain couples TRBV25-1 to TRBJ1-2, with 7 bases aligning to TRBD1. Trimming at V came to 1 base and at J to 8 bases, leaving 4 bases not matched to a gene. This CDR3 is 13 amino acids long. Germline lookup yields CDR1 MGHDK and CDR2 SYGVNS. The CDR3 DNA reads TGTGCCAGCAGTGAATCAGGGGGGAGGGGCTACACCTTC. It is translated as CASSESGGRGYTF.

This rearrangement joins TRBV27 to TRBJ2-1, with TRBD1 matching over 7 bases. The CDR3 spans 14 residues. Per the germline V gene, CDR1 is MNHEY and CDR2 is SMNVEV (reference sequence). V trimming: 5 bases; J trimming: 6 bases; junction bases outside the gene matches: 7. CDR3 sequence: CASSGTAPSNEQFF. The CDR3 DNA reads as TGTGCCAGCAGTGGGACAGCTCCTAGCAATGAGCAGTTCTTC.

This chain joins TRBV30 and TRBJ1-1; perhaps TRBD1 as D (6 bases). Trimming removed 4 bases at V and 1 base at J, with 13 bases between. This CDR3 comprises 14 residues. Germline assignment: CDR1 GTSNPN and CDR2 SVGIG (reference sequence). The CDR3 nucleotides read TGTGCCTGGATCCCGGGACAAAGGAACACTGAAGCTTTCTTT. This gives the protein CAWIPGQRNTEAFF.

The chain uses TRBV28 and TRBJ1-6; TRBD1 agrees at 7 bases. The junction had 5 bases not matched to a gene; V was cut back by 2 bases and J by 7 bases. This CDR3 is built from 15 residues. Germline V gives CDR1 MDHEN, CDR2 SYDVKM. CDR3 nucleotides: TGTGCCAGCAGTTTAGCCGGGACAGCAAATTCACCCCTCCACTTT. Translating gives CASSLAGTANSPLHF.

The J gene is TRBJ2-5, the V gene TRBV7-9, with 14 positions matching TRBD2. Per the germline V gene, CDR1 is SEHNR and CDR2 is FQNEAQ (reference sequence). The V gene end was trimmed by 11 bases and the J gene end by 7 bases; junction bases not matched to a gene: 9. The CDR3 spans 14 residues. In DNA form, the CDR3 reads TGTGCCCTTCGGACTAGCGGGAGGACGGGGACCCAGTACTTC. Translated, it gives CALRTSGRTGTQYF.

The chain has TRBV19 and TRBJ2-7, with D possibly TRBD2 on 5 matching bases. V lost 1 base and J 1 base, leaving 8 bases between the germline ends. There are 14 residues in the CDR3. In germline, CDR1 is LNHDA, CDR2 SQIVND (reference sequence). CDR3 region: CASSIVPGSYEQYF. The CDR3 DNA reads TGTGCCAGTAGTATAGTTCCGGGATCCTACGAGCAGTACTTC.

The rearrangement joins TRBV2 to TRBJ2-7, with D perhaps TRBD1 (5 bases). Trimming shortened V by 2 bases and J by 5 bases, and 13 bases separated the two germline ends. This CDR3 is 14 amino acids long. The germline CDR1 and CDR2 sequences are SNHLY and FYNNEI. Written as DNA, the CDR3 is TGTGCCAGCAGTGAACTAGGGGATGGGGACGAGCAGTACTTC. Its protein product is CASSELGDGDEQYF. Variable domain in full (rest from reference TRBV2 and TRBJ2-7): EPEVTQTPSHQVTQMGQEVILRCVPISNHLYFYWYRQILGQKVEFLVSFYNNEISEKSEIFDDQFSVERPDGSNFTLKIRSTKLEDSAMYFCASSELGDGDEQYFGPGTRLTVT.

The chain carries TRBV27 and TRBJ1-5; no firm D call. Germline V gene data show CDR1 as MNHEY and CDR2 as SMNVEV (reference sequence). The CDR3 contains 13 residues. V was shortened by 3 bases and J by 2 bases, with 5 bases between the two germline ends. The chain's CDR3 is CASSFSRNQPQHF. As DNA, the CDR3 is TGTGCCAGCAGTTTTAGTCGCAATCAGCCCCAGCATTTT.

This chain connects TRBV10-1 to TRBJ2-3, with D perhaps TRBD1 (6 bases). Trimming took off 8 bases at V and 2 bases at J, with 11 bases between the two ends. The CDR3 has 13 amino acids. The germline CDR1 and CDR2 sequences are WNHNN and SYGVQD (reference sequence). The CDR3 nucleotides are TGCGCCAGCCGTCAGGGGAACACAGATACGCAGTATTTT. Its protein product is CASRQGNTDTQYF.

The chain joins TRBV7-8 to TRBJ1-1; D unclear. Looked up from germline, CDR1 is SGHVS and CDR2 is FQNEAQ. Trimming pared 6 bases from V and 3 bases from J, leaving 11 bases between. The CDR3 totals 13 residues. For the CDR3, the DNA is TGTGCCAGCAGGCACCCCGGGGACACTGAAGCTTTCTTT. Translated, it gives CASRHPGDTEAFF.

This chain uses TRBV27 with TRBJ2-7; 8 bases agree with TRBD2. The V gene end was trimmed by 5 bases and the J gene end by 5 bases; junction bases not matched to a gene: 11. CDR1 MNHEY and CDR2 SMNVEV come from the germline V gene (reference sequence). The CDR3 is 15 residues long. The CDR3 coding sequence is TGTGCCAGCAGTATAAAGCGGGAGATTCCGCACGAGCAGTACTTC. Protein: CASSIKREIPHEQYF.

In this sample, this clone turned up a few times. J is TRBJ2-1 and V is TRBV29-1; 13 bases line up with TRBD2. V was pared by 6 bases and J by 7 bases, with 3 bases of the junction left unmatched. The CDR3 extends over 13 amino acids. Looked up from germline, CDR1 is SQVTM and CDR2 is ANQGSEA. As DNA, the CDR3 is TGCAGCGTGGGGACTAGCGGGATAAATGAGCAGTTCTTC. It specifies CSVGTSGINEQFF.

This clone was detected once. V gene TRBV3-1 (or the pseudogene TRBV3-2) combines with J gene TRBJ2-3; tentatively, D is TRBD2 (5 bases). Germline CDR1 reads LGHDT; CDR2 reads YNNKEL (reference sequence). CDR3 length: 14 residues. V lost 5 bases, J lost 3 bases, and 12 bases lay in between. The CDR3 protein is CASSWVGKTDTQYF. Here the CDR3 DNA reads TGTGCCAGCAGCTGGGTCGGGAAAACAGATACGCAGTATTTT.